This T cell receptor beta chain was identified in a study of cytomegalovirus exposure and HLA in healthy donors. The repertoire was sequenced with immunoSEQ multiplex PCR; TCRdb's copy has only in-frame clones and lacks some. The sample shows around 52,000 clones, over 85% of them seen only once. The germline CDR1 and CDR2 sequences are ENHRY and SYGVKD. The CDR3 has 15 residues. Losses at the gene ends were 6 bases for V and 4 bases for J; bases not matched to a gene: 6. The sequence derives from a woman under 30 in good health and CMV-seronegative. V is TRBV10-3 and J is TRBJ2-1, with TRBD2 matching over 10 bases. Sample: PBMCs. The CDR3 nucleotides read TGTGCCATCAGGGACCTAGCGGGAGAGTACAATGAGCAGTTCTTC. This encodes CAIRDLAGEYNEQFF.